The next 12 T cell receptor beta chains were all read from a single sample in a study of cytotoxic CD8 clonotypes in ibrutinib-treated CLL. The data were produced by immunoSEQ multiplex PCR, yet TCRdb's version contains in-frame clones alone and is incomplete. The sample records over 130,000 clones, more than 75% being singletons. The starting material was PBMCs, obtained after 36 months of ibrutinib treatment. The source of these receptors is a human donor with chronic lymphocytic leukemia.

V and J are TRBV29-1 and TRBJ2-3, with D uncertain. CDR3 size: 13 residues. Germline V CDR1 and CDR2: SQVTM, ANQGSEA. Trimming cost V 7 bases and J 0 bases, with 11 bases left between them. CDR3 region: CSARTVSTDTQYF. Here the CDR3 DNA reads TGCAGCGCCCGGACGGTGAGCACAGATACGCAGTATTTT.

This clone was seen a single time. V gene TRBV6-5 combines with J gene TRBJ1-2; no definite D call. Trimming left V 7 bases short and J 4 bases short, with 16 bases between. The CDR3 is 14 residues long. Germline values: CDR1 MNHEY, CDR2 SVGAGI. The DNA for the CDR3 is TGTGCCAGCACTCCCTCGGGCCCCTCCTATGGCTACACCTTC. As protein: CASTPSGPSYGYTF.

The chain is built from TRBV29-1 and TRBJ2-3; no clear D gene. Germline-derived CDR1 and CDR2 are SQVTM and ANQGSEA. The CDR3 loop spans 13 amino acids. Trimming took off 0 bases at V and 0 bases at J, with 4 bases between the two ends. This CDR3 reads CSVEETSTDTQYF. In DNA, the CDR3 is TGCAGCGTTGAAGAGACTAGCACAGATACGCAGTATTTT.

The gene calls are TRBV29-1 and TRBJ1-5; D remains unclear. The CDR3 has 12 amino acids. Trimming stripped 7 bases from V and 5 bases from J, with 12 bases between. Germline CDR1 SQVTM, CDR2 ANQGSEA. CDR3 region: CSAGARDQPQHF. The CDR3 region has the DNA TGCAGCGCTGGAGCGAGGGATCAGCCCCAGCATTTT.

V is TRBV11-2 and J is TRBJ2-7; D unclear. CDR1 is SGHAT, CDR2 FQNNGV, per germline. The CDR3 runs to 15 residues. Trimming stripped 0 bases from V and 1 base from J, with 10 bases between. The CDR3 DNA follows: TGTGCCAGCAGCTTAGACCCGGGTAGATCCTACGAGCAGTACTTC. This encodes CASSLDPGRSYEQYF.

The chain joins TRBV4-1 to TRBJ1-2; 7 bases agree with TRBD1. The CDR3 consists of 16 residues. V trimming: 0 bases; J trimming: 2 bases; junction bases outside the gene matches: 6. Germline CDR1 and CDR2: MGHRA and YSYEKL. The CDR3 bases are TGCGCCAGCAGCCAAGATCGTTGGACAGGCAACTATGGCTACACCTTC. Translation gives CASSQDRWTGNYGYTF.

This chain joins TRBV7-9 and TRBJ1-3; D ambiguous. Per germline, CDR1 SEHNR and CDR2 FQNEAQ (reference sequence). The CDR3 spans 16 residues. Trimming cost V 5 bases and J 1 base, with 15 bases left between them. CDR3 region: CASSKTPRASGNTIYF. The CDR3 bases are TGTGCCAGCAGCAAAACTCCAAGGGCTTCTGGAAACACCATATATTTT.

The rearrangement uses TRBV7-8 and TRBJ2-7; weak D call: TRBD1 (6 bases). In germline, CDR1 is SGHVS, CDR2 FQNEAQ. The CDR3 is 15 amino acids. The V gene lost 5 bases and the J gene lost 4 bases, with 18 bases spanning the gap. CDR3 nucleotides: TGTGCCAGCAGCCGCCCGCAGGGGCTTTTGTACGAGCAGTACTTC. This encodes CASSRPQGLLYEQYF.

The V and J genes are TRBV15 and TRBJ1-2, with D tentatively TRBD1 (5 bases). There are 14 residues in the CDR3. V was pared by 7 bases and J by 5 bases, with 17 bases between. Germline V gives CDR1 LNHNV, CDR2 YYDKDF (reference sequence). CDR3 sequence reads: CATTKEVGGYGYTF. The CDR3 DNA reads TGTGCCACCACCAAGGAGGTCGGGGGATATGGCTACACCTTC.

The J gene is TRBJ2-3, the V gene TRBV4-1, with TRBD1 as a possible D gene (6 bases). V dropped 2 bases and J dropped 0 bases, with 15 bases sitting between them. This CDR3 spans 17 amino acids. Germline-derived CDR1 and CDR2 are MGHRA and YSYEKL. The CDR3 here is CASSQKPGTLSTDTQYF. The CDR3 DNA sequence: TGCGCCAGCAGCCAAAAGCCCGGGACACTTAGCACAGATACGCAGTATTTT.

This clone occurred once. The chain is built from TRBV29-1 and TRBJ2-3; D is undetermined. This CDR3 spans 12 amino acids. Trimming shortened V by 6 bases and J by 6 bases, and 13 bases separated the two germline ends. CDR1 SQVTM and CDR2 ANQGSEA come from the germline V gene. The CDR3 region is CSVVWGLDTQYF. The CDR3 nucleotides are TGCAGCGTAGTGTGGGGTTTGGATACGCAGTATTTT.

The chain is built from TRBV19 and TRBJ1-1; D remains unclear. CDR1 and CDR2 (germline): LNHDA, SQIVND (reference sequence). The CDR3 runs 15 residues. Deletions cut 5 bases from V and 0 bases from J, with 13 bases between. DNA for the CDR3: TGTGCCAGTAGTGCAAGAAAGATTATGAACACTGAAGCTTTCTTT. Protein: CASSARKIMNTEAFF.